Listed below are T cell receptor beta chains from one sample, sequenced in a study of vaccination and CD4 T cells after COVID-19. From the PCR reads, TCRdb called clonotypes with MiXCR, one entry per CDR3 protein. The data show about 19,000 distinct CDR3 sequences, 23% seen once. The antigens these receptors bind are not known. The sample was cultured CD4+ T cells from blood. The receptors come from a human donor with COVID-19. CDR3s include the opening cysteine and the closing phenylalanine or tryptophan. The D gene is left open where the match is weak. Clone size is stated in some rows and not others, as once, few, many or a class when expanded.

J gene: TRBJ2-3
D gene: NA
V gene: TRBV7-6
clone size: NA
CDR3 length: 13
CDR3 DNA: TGTGCCAGCAGCTCCCAGGACGGGGGTACGCAGTATTTT
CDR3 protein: CASSSQDGGTQYF

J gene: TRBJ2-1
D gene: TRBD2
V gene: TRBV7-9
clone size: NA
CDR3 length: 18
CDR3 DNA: TGTGCCAGCAGCGGGAGGCACCCGGGACTACGAAACTACAATGAGCAGTTCTTC
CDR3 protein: CASSGRHPGLRNYNEQFF

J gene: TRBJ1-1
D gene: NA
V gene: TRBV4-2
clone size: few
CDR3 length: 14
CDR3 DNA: TGTGCCAGCAGCCAAGAGGGGGTGAGGGGTGAAGCTTTCTTT
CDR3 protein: CASSQEGVRGEAFF

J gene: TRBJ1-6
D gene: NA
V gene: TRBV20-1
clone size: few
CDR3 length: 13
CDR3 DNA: TGCAGTGCTAGAGTAGATCTTAAATCACCCCTCCACTTT
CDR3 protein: CSARVDLKSPLHF

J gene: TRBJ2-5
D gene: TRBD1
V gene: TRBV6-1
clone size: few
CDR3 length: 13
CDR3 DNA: TGTGCCAGCAGGAGGACAGGGGGGGAGACCCAGTACTTC
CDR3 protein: CASRRTGGETQYF

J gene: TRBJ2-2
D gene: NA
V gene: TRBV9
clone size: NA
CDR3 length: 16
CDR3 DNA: TGTGCCAGCAGCGTAGTAGATAGCGGTCCAGGCGGGGAGCTGTTTTTT
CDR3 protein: CASSVVDSGPGGELFF

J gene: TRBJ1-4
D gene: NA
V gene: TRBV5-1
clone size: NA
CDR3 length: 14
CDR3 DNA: TGCGCCAGCAGCTTCCAGGGAACTAATGAAAAACTGTTTTTT
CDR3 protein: CASSFQGTNEKLFF

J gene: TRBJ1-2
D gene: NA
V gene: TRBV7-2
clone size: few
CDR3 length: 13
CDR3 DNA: TGTGCCAGCAGCTTAAGTGTGGGCTTTGGCTACACCTTC
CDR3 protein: CASSLSVGFGYTF

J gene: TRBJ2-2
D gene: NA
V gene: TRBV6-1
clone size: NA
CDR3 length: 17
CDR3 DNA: TGTGCCAGCAGTGGGTTAGAGCAGCTATTAAACACCGGGGAGCTGTTTTTT
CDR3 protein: CASSGLEQLLNTGELFF

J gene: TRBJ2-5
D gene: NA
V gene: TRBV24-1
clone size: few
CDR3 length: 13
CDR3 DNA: TGTGCCACCAGTGATTCGGTCTCAGAGACCCAGTACTTC
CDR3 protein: CATSDSVSETQYF

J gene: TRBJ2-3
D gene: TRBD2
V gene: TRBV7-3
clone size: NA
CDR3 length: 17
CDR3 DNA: TGTGCCAGCAGCTTAATCTCTGGCGGGGGGGCTGGAGATACGCAGTATTTT
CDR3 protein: CASSLISGGGAGDTQYF

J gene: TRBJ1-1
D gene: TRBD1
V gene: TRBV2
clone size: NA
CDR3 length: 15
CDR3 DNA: TGTGCCAGCAGTGGACAGGGGGCTACGGACACTGAAGCTTTCTTT
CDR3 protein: CASSGQGATDTEAFF

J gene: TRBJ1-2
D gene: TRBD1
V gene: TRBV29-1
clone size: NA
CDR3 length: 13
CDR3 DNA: TGCAGCGCCTTAGACAGGGGGCAACATGGCTACACCTTC
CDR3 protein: CSALDRGQHGYTF

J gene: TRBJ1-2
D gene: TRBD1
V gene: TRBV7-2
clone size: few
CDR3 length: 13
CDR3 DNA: TGTGCCAGCAGCCTAACGGGACAGGGTGGCTACACCTTC
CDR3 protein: CASSLTGQGGYTF

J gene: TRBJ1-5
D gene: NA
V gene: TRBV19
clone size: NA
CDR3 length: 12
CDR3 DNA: TGTGCCAGTGCGACAGGTTATCAGCCCCAGCATTTT
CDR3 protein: CASATGYQPQHF

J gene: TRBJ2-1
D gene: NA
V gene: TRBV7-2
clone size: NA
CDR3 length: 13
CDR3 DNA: TGTGCCAGCAGCTTAGACTCATACAATGAGCAGTTCTTC
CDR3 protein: CASSLDSYNEQFF

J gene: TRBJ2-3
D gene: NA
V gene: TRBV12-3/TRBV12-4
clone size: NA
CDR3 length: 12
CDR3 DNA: TGTGCCAGCAGTGATACAGGGTATACGCAGTATTTT
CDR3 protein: CASSDTGYTQYF

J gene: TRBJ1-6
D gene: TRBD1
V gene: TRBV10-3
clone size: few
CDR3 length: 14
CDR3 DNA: TGTGCCATCAGGCCAACAGGGGAGAATTCACCCCTCCACTTT
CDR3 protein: CAIRPTGENSPLHF